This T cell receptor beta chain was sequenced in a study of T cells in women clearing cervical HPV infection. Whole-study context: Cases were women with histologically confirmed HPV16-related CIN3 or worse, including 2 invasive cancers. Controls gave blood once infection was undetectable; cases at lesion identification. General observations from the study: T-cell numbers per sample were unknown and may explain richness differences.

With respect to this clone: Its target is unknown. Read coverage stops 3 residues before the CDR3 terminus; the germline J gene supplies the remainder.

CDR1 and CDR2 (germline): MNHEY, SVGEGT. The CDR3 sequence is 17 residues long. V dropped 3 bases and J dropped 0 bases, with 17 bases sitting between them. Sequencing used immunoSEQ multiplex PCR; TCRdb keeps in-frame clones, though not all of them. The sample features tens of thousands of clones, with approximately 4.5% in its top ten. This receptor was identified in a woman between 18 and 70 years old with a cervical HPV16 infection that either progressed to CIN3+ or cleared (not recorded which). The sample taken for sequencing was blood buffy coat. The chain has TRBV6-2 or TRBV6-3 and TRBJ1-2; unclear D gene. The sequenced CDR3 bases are TGTGCCAGCAGTTATTTCAGACGGGTCGAAGCTAACTATGGC. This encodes CASSYFRRVEANYG. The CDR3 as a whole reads CASSYFRRVEANYGYTF.